One and the same sample provided the 20 T cell receptor beta chains below, sequenced in a study of shared clonotypes between healthy human individuals. Libraries were prepared by immunoSEQ multiplex PCR; TCRdb keeps only in-frame clonotypes and omits some of them. The sample includes roughly 1 million clones, around 75% seen only once; the top ten take over 1.3%. What was sequenced was memory CD4+ T cells sorted from blood. Subset of the sample: CD45RA-negative fraction. The receptors derive from a man aged 18 to 35 in good health.

This clone was detected only once. This rearrangement joins TRBV20-1 to TRBJ1-2; D gene ambiguous. The CDR3 loop spans 8 amino acids. V gave up 8 bases and J gave up 8 bases, with 6 bases separating them. Per germline, CDR1 DFQATT and CDR2 SNEGSKA (reference sequence). CDR3 protein: CSLGGYTF. The CDR3 coding sequence is TGCAGTCTAGGAGGCTACACCTTC.

A few counts support this clone. This sample also contains other DNA sequences that code for the same CDR3. The V call is TRBV30, the J call TRBJ1-4, with D possibly matching TRBD1 (6 bases). V was trimmed by 1 base and J by 5 bases, leaving 8 bases between them. The germline CDR1 and CDR2 sequences are GTSNPN and SVGIG (reference sequence). The CDR3 extends over 13 amino acids. The CDR3 spells CAWSGRGNEKLFF. In DNA, the CDR3 is TGTGCCTGGAGTGGCAGGGGAAATGAAAAACTGTTTTTT.

Here the CDR3 DNA reads TGCAGCGGGGGGCTGCAGGGATGGACTGAAGCTTTCTTT. It is translated as CSGGLQGWTEAFF. The chain has TRBV29-1 and TRBJ1-1; D perhaps matches TRBD1 (6 bases). Germline values: CDR1 SQVTM, CDR2 ANQGSEA. The CDR3 is made up of 13 amino acids. V dropped 7 bases and J dropped 5 bases, with 17 bases sitting between them.

The V gene is TRBV5-5, the J gene TRBJ1-6; D remains unclear. This CDR3 has 13 residues. Per germline, CDR1 SGHKS and CDR2 YYEKEE (reference sequence). V lost 5 bases and J 5 bases, leaving 8 bases between the germline ends. This CDR3 is CASSFTDNSPLHF. Here the CDR3 DNA reads TGTGCCAGCAGTTTTACGGATAATTCACCCCTCCACTTT. The full variable domain, in which reference TRBV5-5 and TRBJ1-6 provide the parts outside the CDR3, is DAGVTQSPTHLIKTRGQQVTLRCSPISGHKSVSWYQQVLGQGPQFIFQYYEKEERGRGNFPDRFSARQFPNYSSELNVNALLLGDSALYLCASSFTDNSPLHFGNGTRLTVT.

This sequence joins TRBV7-2 and TRBJ2-4; D is undetermined. Looked up from germline, CDR1 is SGHTA and CDR2 is FQGNSA. With 2 bases removed from V and 5 bases from J, the gap between germline ends came to 4 bases. The CDR3 loop spans 12 amino acids. CDR3 bases: TGTGCCAGCAGCTTATTCCAAAACATTCAGTACTTC. As protein: CASSLFQNIQYF.

J is TRBJ2-3 and V is TRBV29-1; D gene ambiguous. Germline V lookup: CDR1 SQVTM, CDR2 ANQGSEA. This CDR3 has 14 residues. Trimming cost V 4 bases and J 2 bases, with 13 bases left between them. The CDR3 coding sequence is TGCAGCGTTGGAGCAGCCCACCCCACAGATACGCAGTATTTT. The encoded protein is CSVGAAHPTDTQYF.

There are a few counts of this clone. The gene calls are TRBV4-1 and TRBJ2-4; unclear D gene. Germline lookup yields CDR1 MGHRA and CDR2 YSYEKL. This CDR3 comprises 17 residues. Trimming pared 0 bases from V and 0 bases from J, leaving 12 bases between. CDR3 in amino acids: CASSQDLGRLAKNIQYF. DNA of the CDR3: TGCGCCAGCAGCCAAGATCTCGGACGGCTAGCCAAAAACATTCAGTACTTC.

This chain joins TRBV11-3 and TRBJ2-3, with 9 bases lining up with TRBD1. The CDR3 length is 17 residues. Germline V gene lookup returns CDR1 SGHNT and CDR2 YENEEA. With 8 bases clipped from V and 1 base from J, the junction kept 13 bases outside the gene matches. In DNA, the CDR3 is TGTGCCAGCGGCTCCCTTCGGACAGGGGCCTGCACAGATACGCAGTATTTT. Protein sequence: CASGSLRTGACTDTQYF.

The gene calls are TRBV11-2 and TRBJ2-3; possibly TRBD1 or TRBD2 for D (5 bases each). V lost 5 bases, J lost 0 bases, and 12 bases lay in between. The CDR3 is 15 residues long. CDR1 is SGHAT and CDR2 is FQNNGV in the germline V gene. For the CDR3, the DNA is TGTGCCAGCAGCATATTGGGGGAGAGCACAGATACGCAGTATTTT. It specifies CASSILGESTDTQYF.

This rearrangement joins TRBV30 to TRBJ1-3, with D unclear. Germline assignment: CDR1 GTSNPN and CDR2 SVGIG (reference sequence). This CDR3 comprises 13 residues. V was trimmed by 3 bases and J by 0 bases, leaving 6 bases between them. CDR3 nucleotides: TGTGCCTGGAGACAGAGCTCTGGAAACACCATATATTTT. It yields the protein CAWRQSSGNTIYF.

Comment on this clone: The sample holds other DNA sequences that translate to the same CDR3. The chain carries TRBV7-8 and TRBJ1-6; no reliable D call. Looked up from germline, CDR1 is SGHVS and CDR2 is FQNEAQ. Trimming cost V 3 bases and J 7 bases, with 7 bases left between them. CDR3 size: 13 residues. The CDR3 DNA reads as TGTGCCAGCAGCTTGGACGGGAATTCACCCCTCCACTTT. This gives the protein CASSLDGNSPLHF.

This clone has only one observation. This chain connects TRBV5-6 to TRBJ2-5; perhaps TRBD2 as D (5 bases). There are 13 residues in the CDR3. Trimming removed 2 bases at V and 0 bases at J, with 5 bases between. The germline gives CDR1 SGHDT, CDR2 YYEEEE. The CDR3 sequence is CASSFGNQETQYF. The CDR3, as DNA: TGTGCCAGCAGCTTCGGGAACCAAGAGACCCAGTACTTC.

In the case of this clone: Germline and junction disagree at one end, which may indicate a read error. The J gene is TRBJ2-3, the V gene TRBV7-7; possibly TRBD2 for D (6 bases). The CDR3 length is 13 residues. Germline-derived CDR1 and CDR2 are SSHAT and FNYEAQ (reference sequence). CDR3 in amino acids: CASSPAGTDTQYF. DNA for the CDR3: TGTGCTAGCAGCCCGGCGGGGACAGATACGCAGTATTTT.

With regard to this clone: A much larger clone lies one base from this, so it may be a read error. The rearrangement uses TRBV6-4 and TRBJ1-1; 8 bases are shared with TRBD1. CDR1 MRHNA and CDR2 SNTAGT come from the germline V gene. After removal of 6 bases from V and 4 bases from J, the junction contained 4 bases not matched to a gene. The CDR3 runs to 13 residues. This chain's CDR3 is CASSSTGATEAFF. CDR3 nucleotide sequence: TGTGCCAGCAGCTCGACAGGGGCCACTGAAGCTTTCTTT.

The V and J genes are TRBV9 and TRBJ2-2; D not resolved. V dropped 4 bases and J dropped 8 bases, with 9 bases sitting between them. Per the germline V gene, CDR1 is SGDLS and CDR2 is YYNGEE. The CDR3 is 12 amino acids. Here the CDR3 DNA reads TGTGCCAGCAGCTCCCCCCGAGGGGAGCTGTTTTTT. Amino acid sequence: CASSSPRGELFF.

The chain uses TRBV19 and TRBJ1-2, with a weak D call TRBD1 (6 bases). Germline CDR1 LNHDA, CDR2 SQIVND (reference sequence). The CDR3 totals 14 residues. The V gene lost 6 bases and the J gene lost 5 bases, with 16 bases spanning the gap. The CDR3 DNA is TGTGCCAGTAGACCCCAAGGACAGACGTATGGCTACACCTTC. This gives the protein CASRPQGQTYGYTF. Full variable domain (rest looked up from reference TRBV19 and TRBJ1-2): DGGITQSPKYLFRKEGQNVTLSCEQNLNHDAMYWYRQDPGQGLRLIYYSQIVNDFQKGDIAEGYSVSREKKESFPLTVTSAQKNPTAFYLCASRPQGQTYGYTFGSGTRLTVV.

This clone was picked up many times. This chain connects TRBV9 to TRBJ2-5; 12 nucleotides align to TRBD2. This CDR3 contains 15 residues. Germline V lookup: CDR1 SGDLS, CDR2 YYNGEE. J was trimmed by 5 bases and V by 1 base; bases with no gene match: 3. CDR3: CASSVLAGGGETQYF. In DNA, the CDR3 is TGTGCCAGCAGCGTACTAGCGGGAGGGGGGGAGACCCAGTACTTC.

The chain uses TRBV11-2 and TRBJ2-1; 10 positions agree with TRBD2. The germline V gene has CDR1 SGHAT and CDR2 FQNNGV. The CDR3 spans 16 residues. The J segment lost 7 bases and the V segment lost 4 bases, leaving 10 bases of the junction unmatched. The CDR3 is CASSSLERGGLNEQFF. The CDR3 DNA sequence: TGTGCCAGCAGCTCCCTCGAGCGGGGGGGCTTGAATGAGCAGTTCTTC.

V is TRBV7-3 and J is TRBJ2-2, with 12 bases matching TRBD1. The trim removed 4 bases at V and 3 bases at J, leaving 3 bases unmatched. This CDR3 has 16 residues. Germline V gene sequence: CDR1 SGHTA, CDR2 FQGTGA. The CDR3 protein is CASSWGTGGDTGELFF. In nucleotides, the CDR3 is TGTGCCAGCAGCTGGGGGACAGGGGGCGACACCGGGGAGCTGTTTTTT.

V is TRBV6-6 and J is TRBJ2-1, with D possibly called TRBD1 or TRBD2 (5 bases each). V was clipped by 6 bases and J by 6 bases, with 18 bases between them. CDR3 size: 15 residues. The germline V gene encodes CDR1 MNHNY and CDR2 SVGAGI (reference sequence). CDR3 sequence reads: CASRGLQGGGNEQFF. The CDR3 nucleotides read TGTGCCAGCAGAGGTCTCCAGGGTGGGGGCAATGAGCAGTTCTTC.